A single count supports the clone carrying this T cell receptor beta chain. Its antigen is not identified. These data are taken from a study of Ad26.COV2.S vaccination and SARS-CoV-2 variants. Trimming cost V 3 bases and J 7 bases, with 13 bases left between them. The length of the CDR3 is 14 residues. Germline CDR1 and CDR2: KGHSH and LQKENI. Clones were sequenced by immunoSEQ multiplex PCR, and TCRdb holds only the in-frame ones, with some missing. The table has about 100,000 clones, around three quarters seen once. Study-wide points: Vaccinated individuals (as opposed to placebo recipients) had higher spike-specific TCR breadth. Substantial breadth was reportedly displayed by spike-specific CD8+ and CD4+ T cell responses after vaccination.

V usage is TRBV18 and J usage is TRBJ2-4; D assignment may be TRBD1 or TRBD2 (5 bases each). Sequences were derived from peripheral blood, sampled after recovery from COVID-19. The sequence was obtained from a human donor who had recovered from COVID-19. Written as DNA, the CDR3 is TGTGCCAGCTCACCTCAGAGAGGGGCGAACATTCAGTACTTC. This sequence encodes CASSPQRGANIQYF.